The 26 T cell receptor beta chains in this list originate from one sample, sequenced in a study of identical twins. TCRdb analysed the 5' RACE reads with MiXCR anew, one entry per CDR3 protein. Of 240,000 or so distinct CDR3 sequences listed, about 12% are singletons. The sample also formed part of further work on yellow fever vaccine responses in identical twins.

The sequenced sample was memory (CD45RO+) T cells sorted from blood. The receptors derive from a woman aged 18-35 years in good health.

For the CDR3, the DNA is TGCAGTGCTAGTGATCGGGACCGCTACACCTTC. As protein: CSASDRDRYTF. V and J are TRBV20-1 and TRBJ1-2, with D tentatively TRBD1 (5 bases). The V gene lost 3 bases and the J gene lost 9 bases, with 11 bases spanning the gap. Germline V gene sequence: CDR1 DFQATT, CDR2 SNEGSKA (reference sequence). The CDR3 length is 11 residues.

The chain is built from TRBV6-2 or TRBV6-3 and TRBJ2-3; 7 nucleotides align to TRBD2. The CDR3 consists of 16 residues. Trimming took 5 bases from V and 0 from J; bases not matched to a gene: 8. Looked up from germline, CDR1 is MNHEY and CDR2 is SVGEGT. CDR3 bases: TGTGCCAGCAGTACTTGGTCGGGGGGAAGCACAGATACGCAGTATTTT. It is translated as CASSTWSGGSTDTQYF.

This clonotype was recorded at least ten times. V is TRBV5-1 and J is TRBJ2-7; TRBD2 is a possible D gene (5 bases). Per germline, CDR1 SGHRS and CDR2 YFSETQ. V lost 0 bases to trimming and J lost 7 bases, with 14 bases between them. The length of the CDR3 is 14 residues. The DNA for the CDR3 is TGCGCCAGCAGCTTGGAGTCGGGATTGAGTGAGCAGTACTTC. Translation: CASSLESGLSEQYF.

This clonotype showed up many times. This chain uses TRBV5-1 with TRBJ2-1; no definite D call. CDR1 and CDR2 (germline): SGHRS, YFSETQ. Trimming left V 9 bases short and J 0 bases short, with 10 bases between. The CDR3 is 13 residues long. CDR3 nucleotide sequence: TGCGCCACCAGAAAGGGCTCCTACAATGAGCAGTTCTTC. Protein: CATRKGSYNEQFF.

The chain recombines TRBV4-1 with TRBJ1-4; D ambiguous. V dropped 4 bases and J dropped 7 bases, with 13 bases sitting between them. The CDR3 is 14 amino acids. The V gene's germline CDR1 is MGHRA and CDR2 YSYEKL. The CDR3 region has the DNA TGCGCCAGCAGCCGCGAGAGTATACCTGAAAAACTGTTTTTT. It specifies CASSRESIPEKLFF.

The CDR3 DNA reads as TGTGCCAGCAGTACCATGGGAGGTGGCTACACCTTC. Translating gives CASSTMGGGYTF. This sequence joins TRBV6-5 and TRBJ1-2; D is undetermined. The CDR3 is 12 amino acids. Germline-derived CDR1 and CDR2 are MNHEY and SVGAGI. Trimming took off 5 bases at V and 7 bases at J, with 11 bases between the two ends.

This rearrangement joins TRBV27 to TRBJ1-1; 7 positions agree with TRBD1. J was trimmed by 0 bases and V by 5 bases; bases with no gene match: 12. Germline CDR1 reads MNHEY; CDR2 reads SMNVEV (reference sequence). CDR3 length: 17 amino acids. CDR3 in amino acids: CASSRNRGPLMNTEAFF. In DNA, the CDR3 is TGTGCCAGCAGTAGGAACAGGGGCCCCCTCATGAACACTGAAGCTTTCTTT.

This rearrangement joins TRBV19 to TRBJ2-1; 11 bases are a match to TRBD2. Germline V gene data show CDR1 as LNHDA and CDR2 as SQIVND (reference sequence). This CDR3 has 15 residues. V dropped 5 bases and J dropped 8; count of bases not matched to a gene: 8. The CDR3 protein is CASSGWGSGRDEQFF. Written as DNA, the CDR3 is TGTGCCAGTAGTGGTTGGGGTAGCGGGAGGGATGAGCAGTTCTTC.

This chain links TRBV4-1 with TRBJ2-3, with TRBD1 matching over 7 bases. The CDR3 is made up of 15 amino acids. Germline assignment: CDR1 MGHRA and CDR2 YSYEKL. With V trimmed by 6 bases and J by 2 bases, 8 bases remained unmatched. The CDR3, as DNA: TGCGCCAGCAGTAACCCGGGACAGTACACAGATACGCAGTATTTT. Its translation is CASSNPGQYTDTQYF.

This clonotype was counted at least ten times. The rearrangement uses TRBV15 and TRBJ1-2; no clear D. V gave up 0 bases and J gave up 6 bases, with 8 bases separating them. Germline lookup yields CDR1 LNHNV and CDR2 YYDKDF (reference sequence). CDR3 length: 13 amino acids. CDR3 bases: TGTGCCACCAGCAGAGATGGAAAGGATGGCTACACCTTC. This encodes CATSRDGKDGYTF.

In this sample, this clonotype turned up a few times. This chain links TRBV20-1 with TRBJ2-5; 9 positions agree with TRBD1. This CDR3 is built from 14 residues. Germline CDR1 reads DFQATT; CDR2 reads SNEGSKA (reference sequence). Trimming removed 3 bases from V and 2 bases from J; junction bases left unmatched: 4. This CDR3 reads CSASPGTGQETQYF. CDR3 DNA sequence: TGCAGTGCTAGTCCCGGGACAGGGCAAGAGACCCAGTACTTC.

This clonotype came up a few times. The J gene is TRBJ1-2, the V gene TRBV6-2 or TRBV6-3, with 7 bases fitting TRBD1. The CDR3 contains 14 residues. V dropped 6 bases and J dropped 7; count of bases not matched to a gene: 11. Per germline, CDR1 MNHEY and CDR2 SVGEGT. CDR3 sequence: CASRDDRELTGYTF. The CDR3 DNA follows: TGTGCCAGCAGGGACGACAGGGAATTAACTGGCTACACCTTC.

This clonotype was picked up many times. In nucleotides, the CDR3 is TGTGCCAGCAGCCGCGAAGCCCGGGAATACAATGAGCAGTTCTTC. Its translation: CASSREAREYNEQFF. V and J are TRBV3-1 and TRBJ2-1; D may be TRBD2 (5 bases). Trimming pared 4 bases from V and 4 bases from J, leaving 14 bases between. This CDR3 comprises 15 residues. The germline CDR1 and CDR2 sequences are LGHDT and YNNKEL (reference sequence).

This clonotype occurred many times. V gene TRBV5-1 combines with J gene TRBJ2-7; D is unresolved. The ends were cut back, 0 bases at V and 2 bases at J, with 6 bases in the middle. The CDR3 has 13 residues. Germline V gene lookup returns CDR1 SGHRS and CDR2 YFSETQ. CDR3 coding DNA: TGCGCCAGCAGCTTGGACAACCCCTACGAGCAGTACTTC. Its translation is CASSLDNPYEQYF.

This clonotype was recorded at least ten times. The chain combines TRBV5-1 with TRBJ2-7, with D perhaps TRBD1 (7 bases). With 4 bases removed from V and 5 bases from J, the gap between germline ends came to 16 bases. The CDR3 runs 14 residues. Germline V CDR1 and CDR2: SGHRS, YFSETQ. CDR3 loop: CASSLGGTVDEQYF. The CDR3 nucleotides are TGCGCCAGCAGCCTAGGGGGGACAGTAGACGAGCAGTACTTC.

The chain carries TRBV9 and TRBJ2-2; a weak D match, TRBD2 (6 bases). Trimming cost V 0 bases and J 6 bases, with 21 bases left between them. Germline assignment: CDR1 SGDLS and CDR2 YYNGEE. The CDR3 consists of 18 residues. CDR3 in amino acids: CASSVALGQGGESGELFF. In DNA form, the CDR3 reads TGTGCCAGCAGCGTAGCTTTGGGCCAGGGAGGAGAGTCCGGGGAGCTGTTTTTT.

This clonotype turned up a few times. The V call is TRBV3-1, the J call TRBJ2-2; no firm D call. This CDR3 has 15 residues. Per the germline V gene, CDR1 is LGHDT and CDR2 is YNNKEL (reference sequence). V lost 4 bases to trimming and J lost 6 bases, with 15 bases between them. The CDR3 DNA sequence: TGTGCCAGCAGCCCTTGGACGGTCGGGTCCGGGGAGCTGTTTTTT. This encodes CASSPWTVGSGELFF.

This clonotype has more than one count but fewer than ten. The chain couples TRBV7-2 to TRBJ2-5; the D call may be TRBD1 or TRBD2 (7 bases each). The CDR3 sequence is 14 residues long. Trimming stripped 6 bases from V and 3 bases from J, with 14 bases between. CDR1 SGHTA and CDR2 FQGNSA come from the germline V gene. The CDR3 DNA reads TGTGCCAGCAGGGGAGGGGGCGGGAAAGAGACCCAGTACTTC. Protein sequence: CASRGGGGKETQYF.

V is TRBV6-5 and J is TRBJ2-1; 8 nucleotides match TRBD2. Per germline, CDR1 MNHEY and CDR2 SVGAGI. The CDR3 length is 11 residues. With V trimmed by 9 bases and J by 9 bases, 4 bases remained unmatched. The CDR3 loop reads CASSGIGEQFF. CDR3 bases: TGTGCCAGTAGCGGGATAGGTGAGCAGTTCTTC.

The V and J genes are TRBV9 and TRBJ2-2, with D possibly matching TRBD1 (7 bases). The CDR3 spans 15 residues. The germline V and J ends were trimmed by 2 bases and 5 bases, with 13 bases remaining between them. Looked up from germline, CDR1 is SGDLS and CDR2 is YYNGEE. The CDR3 reads CASSVETGTTGELFF. The CDR3 DNA reads as TGTGCCAGCAGCGTGGAGACAGGGACTACCGGGGAGCTGTTTTTT.

J is TRBJ2-7 and V is TRBV5-1, with D possibly being TRBD2 (5 bases). From germline, CDR1 is SGHRS and CDR2 YFSETQ. This CDR3 is 16 amino acids long. V was shortened by 7 bases and J by 5 bases, with 25 bases between the two germline ends. The CDR3 loop is CASRPGSAKSVDEQYF. The CDR3 coding sequence is TGCGCCAGCCGACCTGGTAGCGCAAAATCTGTGGACGAGCAGTACTTC.

This chain uses TRBV12-3 or TRBV12-4 with TRBJ2-1; tentative D call: TRBD2 (6 bases). V dropped 3 bases and J dropped 0 bases, with 12 bases sitting between them. This CDR3 is built from 16 residues. The CDR3 coding sequence is TGTGCCAGCAGTTTTATGGCGGGGAGCTCCTACAATGAGCAGTTCTTC. It codes for CASSFMAGSSYNEQFF.

V is TRBV5-5 and J is TRBJ2-1; D ambiguous. The length of the CDR3 is 13 residues. Trimming removed 1 base from V and 7 bases from J, with 9 bases in between. The V gene's germline CDR1 is SGHKS and CDR2 YYEKEE (reference sequence). This chain's CDR3 is CASSLFVANEQFF. For the CDR3, the DNA is TGTGCCAGCAGCTTGTTCGTGGCGAATGAGCAGTTCTTC.

This clonotype came up many times. The rearrangement uses TRBV30 and TRBJ2-3; D is undetermined. The CDR3 loop spans 16 amino acids. V was clipped by 5 bases and J by 4 bases, with 22 bases between them. CDR1 is GTSNPN and CDR2 is SVGIG in the germline V gene (reference sequence). The CDR3 nucleotides are TGTGCCTGGGTCCACCATCCTGGAGATGGCGCAGATACGCAGTATTTT. Translation gives CAWVHHPGDGADTQYF.

V usage is TRBV20-1 and J usage is TRBJ2-1; TRBD2 matches at 8 bases. Germline-derived CDR1 and CDR2 are DFQATT and SNEGSKA (reference sequence). The CDR3 runs 16 residues. The J segment lost 1 base and the V segment lost 2 bases, leaving 7 bases of the junction unmatched. CDR3 sequence reads: CSARRLAGRSYNEQFF. The DNA for the CDR3 is TGCAGTGCTAGAAGGCTAGCGGGCCGGTCCTACAATGAGCAGTTCTTC.

The V and J genes are TRBV27 and TRBJ2-1, with 11 bases fitting TRBD2. The ends lost 2 bases at V and 9 bases at J; junction bases unmatched: 3. Germline CDR1 and CDR2: MNHEY and SMNVEV (reference sequence). The CDR3 spans 14 residues. CDR3: CASSLIAGGREQFF. As DNA, the CDR3 is TGTGCCAGCAGTTTAATAGCGGGAGGGCGTGAGCAGTTCTTC.